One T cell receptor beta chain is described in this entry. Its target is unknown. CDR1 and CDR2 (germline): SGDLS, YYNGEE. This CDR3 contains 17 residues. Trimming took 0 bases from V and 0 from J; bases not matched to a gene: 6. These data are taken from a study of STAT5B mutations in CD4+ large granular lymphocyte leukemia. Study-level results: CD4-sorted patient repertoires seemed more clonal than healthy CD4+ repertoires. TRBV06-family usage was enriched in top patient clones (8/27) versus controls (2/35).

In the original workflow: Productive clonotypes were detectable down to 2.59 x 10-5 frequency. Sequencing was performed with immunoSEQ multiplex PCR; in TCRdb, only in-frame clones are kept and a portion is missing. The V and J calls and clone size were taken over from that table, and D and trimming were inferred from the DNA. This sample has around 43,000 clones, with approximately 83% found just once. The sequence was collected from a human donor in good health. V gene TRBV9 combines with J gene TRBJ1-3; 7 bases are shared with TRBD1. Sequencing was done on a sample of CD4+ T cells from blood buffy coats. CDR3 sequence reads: CASSVATGDSSGNTIYF. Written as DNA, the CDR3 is TGTGCCAGCAGCGTAGCCACCGGGGACAGCTCTGGAAACACCATATATTTT.